Each of the 27 T cell receptor beta chains below was sequenced from the same sample in a study of post-analysis software for immune sequencing data. The antigens these receptors bind are not known. Study-wide results and caveats: Comparison of patients with controls showed roughly five TRBV segments more frequent in patients, TRBV5-6, TRBV5-1 and TRBV20-1 among them.

Built from TCR beta cDNA, the libraries had unique molecular identifiers in them. TCRdb re-called the PCR reads with MiXCR, one entry per CDR3 protein. Altogether roughly 570,000 distinct CDR3 sequences are present, around 36% being singletons, with the ten largest covering around 6%. Sequenced input: blood. The receptors originated from a girl aged 2-17 years with multiple sclerosis.

This chain uses TRBV12-3 or TRBV12-4 with TRBJ2-4; TRBD1 aligns across 9 bases. The J call is uncertain, as TRBJ2-7 better fits the DNA end. The CDR3 contains 15 residues. The CDR3 sequence: CASSLVQGAVDEQYF. CDR3 bases: TGTGCCAGCAGTTTGGTACAGGGGGCTGTGGACGAGCAGTACTTC.

This clonotype was seen more than once but under ten times. The V gene is TRBV7-6, the J gene TRBJ2-1, with D possibly matching TRBD2 (5 bases). The germline CDR1 and CDR2 sequences are SGHVS and FNYEAQ. V lost 4 bases and J lost 2, with 15 bases in between. The length of the CDR3 is 16 residues. The CDR3 protein is CASSSGDRKTYNEQFF. Here the CDR3 DNA reads TGTGCCAGCAGCTCCGGGGATAGGAAGACCTACAATGAGCAGTTCTTC.

The chain is built from TRBV10-3 and TRBJ1-1; no clear D. The V gene lost 0 bases and the J gene lost 6 bases, with 8 bases spanning the gap. CDR1 ENHRY and CDR2 SYGVKD come from the germline V gene. CDR3 length: 13 amino acids. The CDR3: CAISESGRPEAFF. CDR3 DNA sequence: TGTGCCATCAGTGAGTCCGGTCGGCCTGAAGCTTTCTTT.

There are a few counts of this clonotype. The genes are TRBV12-5 and TRBJ2-3; 7 bases are shared with TRBD1. Germline lookup yields CDR1 LGHNT and CDR2 FRNRAP. The CDR3 has 14 residues. V was clipped by 2 bases and J by 2 bases; unmatched bases: 1. CDR3 protein: CASGLQGDTDTQYF. CDR3 DNA: TGTGCTAGTGGTTTGCAGGGGGACACAGATACGCAGTATTTT.

The chain employs TRBV20-1 and TRBJ2-7, with 11 bases matching TRBD2. With 0 bases clipped from V and 4 bases from J, the junction kept 17 bases outside the gene matches. The CDR3 extends over 19 amino acids. Germline values: CDR1 DFQATT, CDR2 SNEGSKA (reference sequence). The CDR3: CSARDEPGLADPREYEQYF. CDR3 coding DNA: TGCAGTGCTAGAGACGAACCGGGACTAGCGGATCCTAGGGAGTACGAGCAGTACTTC.

The chain has TRBV2 and TRBJ2-3, with no clear D. CDR1 is SNHLY, CDR2 FYNNEI, per germline. Trimming stripped 2 bases from V and 0 bases from J, with 12 bases between. The CDR3 runs 16 residues. The chain's CDR3 is CASSEWPATSTDTQYF. The CDR3 DNA reads TGTGCCAGCAGTGAATGGCCAGCTACTAGCACAGATACGCAGTATTTT.

This clonotype was observed once. The genes are TRBV20-1 and TRBJ1-6; TRBD1 is a possible D gene (6 bases). V gave up 5 bases and J gave up 8 bases, with 13 bases separating them. CDR1 DFQATT and CDR2 SNEGSKA come from the germline V gene (reference sequence). There are 13 residues in the CDR3. The CDR3 is CSAGYPGDSPLHF. The CDR3 region has the DNA TGCAGTGCTGGGTACCCAGGGGATTCACCCCTCCACTTT.

This clonotype turned up a few times. This chain connects TRBV5-1 to TRBJ2-1; D is perhaps TRBD2 (5 bases). With 1 base removed from V and 9 bases from J, the gap between germline ends came to 26 bases. The germline V gene encodes CDR1 SGHRS and CDR2 YFSETQ. This CDR3 has 18 residues. DNA for the CDR3: TGCGCCAGCAGCTTGCTAGTCGGCCAGCAAGCCCCTGGAGGTGAGCAGTTCTTC. This gives the protein CASSLLVGQQAPGGEQFF.

The rearrangement uses TRBV6-5 and TRBJ2-1; 10 bases are a match to TRBD2. This CDR3 region has 18 residues. V lost 2 bases and J lost 8; bases outside the gene matches: 15. The germline V gene has CDR1 MNHEY and CDR2 SVGAGI. The CDR3 loop reads CASSYRLGASGSLDEQFF. The CDR3 nucleotides read TGTGCCAGCAGTTACAGGCTGGGTGCTAGCGGGAGCCTGGATGAGCAGTTCTTC.

This clonotype was seen only a few times. V is TRBV20-1 and J is TRBJ1-5; unclear D gene. The germline V gene encodes CDR1 DFQATT and CDR2 SNEGSKA (reference sequence). CDR3 size: 15 residues. Between the trimmed V and J ends, which lost 0 bases and 9 bases, there was a span of 18 bases. Here the CDR3 reads CSARDPRTPRGPQHF. Here the CDR3 DNA reads TGCAGTGCTAGAGATCCCCGGACCCCCCGGGGGCCCCAGCATTTT.

This clonotype was found a few times. The V and J genes are TRBV12-3 or TRBV12-4 and TRBJ2-7; the D gene is possibly TRBD1 (8 bases). The CDR3 extends over 15 amino acids. Trimming pared 6 bases from V and 2 bases from J, leaving 17 bases between. The CDR3 region is CASRRGGTGTYEQYF. The CDR3 DNA is TGTGCCAGCAGGAGGGGGGGGACAGGCACCTACGAGCAGTACTTC.

Only a few counts were recorded for this clonotype. J is TRBJ2-7 and V is TRBV10-1; 7 nucleotides line up with TRBD1. The CDR3 contains 14 residues. V gave up 2 bases and J gave up 4 bases; unmatched junction bases: 5. Germline lookup yields CDR1 WNHNN and CDR2 SYGVQD (reference sequence). CDR3 in amino acids: CASSEAGTVYEQYF. CDR3 nucleotide sequence: TGCGCCAGCAGTGAGGCCGGGACAGTATACGAGCAGTACTTC.

This chain links TRBV7-2 with TRBJ2-3; TRBD1 agrees at 8 bases. Unmatched junction bases numbered 9, after V lost 5 bases and J lost 2 bases. Germline V gene lookup returns CDR1 SGHTA and CDR2 FQGNSA. There are 16 residues in the CDR3. CDR3 nucleotides: TGTGCCAGCAGCAAGAGGGACAGGACAAACACAGATACGCAGTATTTT. Encoded protein: CASSKRDRTNTDTQYF.

The CDR3 bases are TGTGCCAGCAGCGACTTGCCGCGGTCCTCCTACGAGCAGTACTTC. Its translation: CASSDLPRSSYEQYF. The chain combines TRBV6-1 with TRBJ2-7; no reliable D call. V dropped 6 bases and J dropped 0 bases, with 15 bases sitting between them. The CDR3 runs to 15 residues. Germline assignment: CDR1 MNHNS and CDR2 SASEGT.

In nucleotides, the CDR3 is TGCAGGGCTGACAGGGGGCGAATCGAGCAGTACTTC. It yields the protein CRADRGRIEQYF. The chain employs TRBV20-1 and TRBJ2-7; 10 nucleotides line up with TRBD1. This CDR3 comprises 12 residues. CDR1 and CDR2 from the germline V gene are DFQATT and SNEGSKA (reference sequence).

J is TRBJ1-2 and V is TRBV20-1; perhaps TRBD1 as D (5 bases). V was shortened by 2 bases and J by 6 bases, with 13 bases between the two germline ends. This CDR3 is built from 13 residues. Germline values: CDR1 DFQATT, CDR2 SNEGSKA (reference sequence). CDR3 in amino acids: CSARLPRVNGYTF. The DNA of the CDR3 is TGCAGTGCTAGACTTCCCAGGGTAAATGGCTACACCTTC.

The rearrangement uses TRBV7-8 and TRBJ2-5; 10 positions match TRBD1. The germline CDR1 and CDR2 sequences are SGHVS and FQNEAQ. The CDR3 sequence is 14 residues long. V dropped 5 bases and J dropped 11; count of bases not matched to a gene: 11. For the CDR3, the DNA is TGTGCCAGCAGCCACCGGGACAGGGGTGGTGTGCAGTACTTC. It codes for CASSHRDRGGVQYF.

This clonotype was recorded a few times. The chain is built from TRBV10-2 and TRBJ2-3, with 9 bases that match TRBD2. V lost 4 bases and J lost 4; bases outside the gene matches: 3. This CDR3 has 14 residues. From germline, CDR1 is WSHSY and CDR2 SAAADI. Written as DNA, the CDR3 is TGCGCCAGCAGTGGGACTAGCGTTTCAGATACGCAGTATTTT. Its protein is CASSGTSVSDTQYF.

This chain joins TRBV18 and TRBJ1-1; TRBD1 agrees at 11 bases. Germline lookup yields CDR1 KGHSH and CDR2 LQKENI. There are 16 residues in the CDR3. Trimming cost V 6 bases and J 3 bases; bases outside gene matches: 9. In nucleotides, the CDR3 is TGTGCCAGCTCCCCCGGGACAGGGGGTTGGGACACTGAAGCTTTCTTT. Protein product: CASSPGTGGWDTEAFF.

This chain links TRBV20-1 with TRBJ2-5, with 11 bases fitting TRBD2. Germline CDR1 is DFQATT and CDR2 is SNEGSKA (reference sequence). This CDR3 is 14 amino acids long. After removal of 3 bases from V and 5 bases from J, the junction contained 5 bases not matched to a gene. This CDR3 reads CSASTSGGLETQYF. CDR3 nucleotides: TGCAGTGCTAGCACTAGCGGGGGCCTGGAGACCCAGTACTTC.

This clonotype was seen a few times. V gene TRBV7-3 combines with J gene TRBJ2-1; maybe TRBD2 (6 bases). CDR3 length: 16 amino acids. From germline, CDR1 is SGHTA and CDR2 FQGTGA. Trimming took 5 bases from V and 1 from J, leaving 15 bases between them. The CDR3 is CASSPGAGRSYNEQFF. The CDR3 DNA sequence: TGTGCCAGCAGCCCCGGTGCGGGGAGGTCCTACAATGAGCAGTTCTTC.

V gene TRBV28 combines with J gene TRBJ2-3; possibly TRBD2 for D (6 bases). With 4 bases removed from V and 6 bases from J, the gap between germline ends came to 17 bases. This CDR3 has 15 residues. CDR1 is MDHEN, CDR2 SYDVKM, per germline. The CDR3, as DNA: TGTGCCAGCAGTTCAATCGGACGCCTAGCGGATACGCAGTATTTT. It encodes CASSSIGRLADTQYF.

The chain employs TRBV12-3 or TRBV12-4 and TRBJ1-2; D is undetermined. Trimming pared 2 bases from V and 3 bases from J, leaving 10 bases between. This CDR3 is built from 14 residues. The CDR3 DNA reads as TGTGCCAGCAGTTTATCGTTTCGAGACTATGGCTACACCTTC. It yields the protein CASSLSFRDYGYTF.

This clonotype was found a few times. The rearrangement uses TRBV27 and TRBJ2-1; D possibly uses TRBD1 or TRBD2 (6 bases each). Germline V gene lookup returns CDR1 MNHEY and CDR2 SMNVEV (reference sequence). Trimming removed 4 bases from V and 4 bases from J, with 20 bases in between. The CDR3 sequence is 17 residues long. This chain's CDR3 is CASSYLTDGGRYNEQFF. CDR3 bases: TGTGCCAGCAGTTATTTAACTGACGGGGGCCGGTACAATGAGCAGTTCTTC.

This clonotype was seen more than once but under ten times. This chain joins TRBV20-1 and TRBJ2-5; 7 nucleotides match TRBD1. This CDR3 spans 13 amino acids. Germline trimming cut 4 bases from V and 1 base from J; bases unmatched to any gene: 3. Germline V gene data show CDR1 as DFQATT and CDR2 as SNEGSKA (reference sequence). The CDR3 sequence: CSATWDSQETQYF. CDR3 bases: TGCAGTGCTACGTGGGACAGCCAAGAGACCCAGTACTTC.

V and J are TRBV5-4 and TRBJ2-1; the match to TRBD2 covers 7 bases. Germline trimming cut 1 base from V and 8 bases from J; bases unmatched to any gene: 6. CDR1 and CDR2 (germline): SGHNT, YYREEE (reference sequence). CDR3 size: 14 residues. The CDR3, as DNA: TGTGCCAGCAGCTTGTGGGCGGGGGTCGATGAGCAGTTCTTC. The encoded protein is CASSLWAGVDEQFF.

The chain carries TRBV5-1 and TRBJ1-1; D gene unclear. The germline V gene has CDR1 SGHRS and CDR2 YFSETQ. The CDR3 length is 13 residues. The V and J ends lost 3 bases and 4 bases respectively, with 10 bases between them. This CDR3 is CASSSLDLTEAFF. The CDR3 DNA sequence: TGCGCCAGCAGCTCCCTTGACCTCACTGAAGCTTTCTTT.